The following is a T cell receptor (beta chain) sequence with its context. Antigen unknown. The sample belongs to a study of graft-versus-host responses after intestinal transplantation. Study-level findings and limits: GvH clones surfaced in recipient marrow, some emerging earlier in ileum or blood.

Libraries were prepared by immunoSEQ multiplex PCR; TCRdb keeps only in-frame clonotypes and omits some of them. Among roughly 90,000 clones listed, 88% were seen once. This CDR3 has 13 residues. Germline V gene lookup returns CDR1 LGHNA and CDR2 YSLEER. Trimming took 0 bases from V and 12 from J, leaving 13 bases between them. The specimen was unstimulated CD4+ T cells sorted from spleen or lymph node cells, collected before transplant. The clonotype was recovered from a human donor who was the organ donor for an intestinal transplant. This chain joins TRBV4-3 and TRBJ2-3, with D uncertain. DNA for the CDR3: TGCGCCAGCAGCCAAGAGCCGTATAGAAGACAGTATTTT. Translation: CASSQEPYRRQYF.